Listed below are T cell receptor beta chains from one sample, sequenced in a study of T cells in Graves' hyperthyroidism and ophthalmopathy. TCRdb ran MiXCR on the multiplex PCR reads and lists one entry per CDR3 protein. The profile shows about 690,000 distinct CDR3 sequences, around 15% of them singletons. What was sequenced was blood. These receptors all stem from a man in his fifties or sixties with Graves' hyperthyroidism. Each CDR3 is given with its conserved first and last residue. A D gene is named only where the DNA matches it firmly. A clone size is listed for some rows: how often the clone was seen (once, few, many), or a class if it is expanded.

>TRBJ2-1|many|NA|TRBV7-2
TGTGCCAGCAGCCTGTACCATGAGCAGTTCTTC
CASSLYHEQFF
>TRBJ1-1|NA|NA|TRBV14
TGTGCCAGCAGCCCCCGGACAGCACCAACCACTGAAGCTTTCTTT
CASSPRTAPTTEAFF
>TRBJ2-1|many|TRBD2|TRBV5-1
TGCGCCAGCAGCCGGGGACTAGCCGACAGCTACAATGAGCAGTTCTTC
CASSRGLADSYNEQFF
>TRBJ2-5|few|NA|TRBV14
TGTGCCAGCAGCCGTCGGGGGATCGGAGAGACCCAGTACTTC
CASSRRGIGETQYF
>TRBJ2-1|NA|TRBD2|TRBV19
TGTGCCAGTAGTATCACTTACGTAGCGGGAGGCCCCTACAATGAGCAGTTCTTC
CASSITYVAGGPYNEQFF
>TRBJ2-5|NA|NA|TRBV3-2
TGTGCCAGCAGCGCAGGGCCCGGGCGCCTAGTAGAGGGGACCCAGTACTTC
CASSAGPGRLVEGTQYF
>TRBJ2-1|few|TRBD1|TRBV20-1
TGCAGTGCTAGAGTTGGGACAGCAGACAATGAGCAGTTCTTC
CSARVGTADNEQFF
>TRBJ2-5|few|TRBD2|TRBV5-1
TGCGCCAGCGGCCGGATAGCGGGATCAATTCAAGAGACCCAGTACTTC
CASGRIAGSIQETQYF
>TRBJ2-1|few|NA|TRBV5-4
TGTGCCAGCAGCTCGATCCTCTCCTCCTACAATGAGCAGTTCTTC
CASSSILSSYNEQFF
>TRBJ1-5|NA|NA|TRBV6-1
TGTGCCAGCACCAGAAACCAGGACAGCGTATCCTATAGCAATCAGCCCCAGCATTTT
CASTRNQDSVSYSNQPQHF
>TRBJ2-3|many|TRBD2|TRBV11-2
TGTGCCAGCAGGGGGACTGGCGGGAGGGCGAGGGATACGCAGTATTTT
CASRGTGGRARDTQYF
>TRBJ2-5|many|NA|TRBV28
TGTGTCGTCACTGGCCAAGAGACCCAGTACTTC
CVVTGQETQYF
>TRBJ2-4|many|TRBD1|TRBV2
TGTGCCAGCATTTCGGGACAGGAAAAAAACATTCAGTACTTC
CASISGQEKNIQYF